What follows are 24 T cell receptor beta chains derived from one specimen sequenced in a study of CD8 T cells in Susac syndrome. The RNA, 0.5 to 1 ug, was put through reverse transcription using random hexamers. TCRdb analysed the immunoSEQ multiplex PCR reads with MiXCR anew, one entry per CDR3 protein. Among roughly 140,000 distinct CDR3 sequences, roughly 95% were seen once, and the ten largest hold 0.15%. Sequencing was carried out using CD8+ T cells from PBMCs. All receptors come from a human donor with multiple sclerosis.

The chain is built from TRBV28 and TRBJ1-5; possible D gene TRBD1, 5 bases. The V end lost 5 bases, the J end lost 7 bases, and 15 bases lay between the germline ends. CDR1 MDHEN and CDR2 SYDVKM come from the germline V gene. The length of the CDR3 is 14 residues. The CDR3: CASSIAGTGQPQHF. Written as DNA, the CDR3 is TGTGCCAGCAGTATTGCGGGGACCGGACAGCCCCAGCATTTT. The full variable domain, its missing parts supplied by reference TRBV28 and TRBJ1-5, is DVKVTQSSRYLVKRTGEKVFLECVQDMDHENMFWYRQDPGLGLRLIYFSYDVKMKEKGDIPEGYSVSREKKERFSLILESASTNQTSMYLCASSIAGTGQPQHFGDGTRLSIL.

This clonotype was counted only a few times. The rearrangement joins TRBV29-1 to TRBJ2-7; D possibly corresponds to TRBD2 (6 bases). The germline V gene encodes CDR1 SQVTM and CDR2 ANQGSEA. The germline V and J ends were trimmed by 3 bases and 3 bases, with 15 bases remaining between them. The CDR3 extends over 14 amino acids. CDR3 protein: CSVEGPGGGYEQYF. DNA of the CDR3: TGCAGCGTTGAGGGACCCGGGGGTGGCTACGAGCAGTACTTC.

The chain links TRBV6-4 to TRBJ2-5, with D perhaps matching TRBD1 or TRBD2 (5 bases each). The CDR3 loop spans 15 amino acids. V gave up 1 base and J gave up 1 base, with 10 bases separating them. In germline, CDR1 is MRHNA, CDR2 SNTAGT. The CDR3: CASSDCSGPQETQYF. CDR3 nucleotide sequence: TGTGCCAGCAGTGACTGCTCGGGGCCCCAAGAGACCCAGTACTTC.

The chain carries TRBV30 and TRBJ2-1; weak D call: TRBD2 (5 bases). The CDR3 totals 14 residues. Per the germline V gene, CDR1 is GTSNPN and CDR2 is SVGIG (reference sequence). Trimming stripped 0 bases from V and 0 bases from J, with 6 bases between. The CDR3 sequence is CAWSVGSSYNEQFF. The CDR3 DNA sequence: TGTGCCTGGAGTGTTGGGAGCTCCTACAATGAGCAGTTCTTC.

The genes are TRBV20-1 and TRBJ1-1, with a weak D call TRBD1 (6 bases). The CDR3 sequence is 11 residues long. V shed 8 bases and J shed 3 bases, with 10 bases lying between them. The germline CDR1 and CDR2 sequences are DFQATT and SNEGSKA (reference sequence). CDR3 sequence reads: CSPGEDTEAFF. As DNA, the CDR3 is TGCAGTCCAGGGGAAGACACTGAAGCTTTCTTT.

V and J are TRBV3-1 and TRBJ1-3; possible D gene TRBD1, 5 bases. Trimming shortened V by 7 bases and J by 4 bases, and 14 bases separated the two germline ends. This CDR3 comprises 14 residues. CDR1 LGHDT and CDR2 YNNKEL come from the germline V gene (reference sequence). The CDR3 DNA reads TGTGCCAGCATCGGAAGGGGCCTCGGAAACACCATATATTTT. Translated, it gives CASIGRGLGNTIYF.

The V gene is TRBV3-1, the J gene TRBJ2-1; 11 bases fit TRBD2. The CDR3 extends over 15 amino acids. V lost 6 bases, J lost 8 bases, and 9 bases stayed unmatched. Germline loops: CDR1 LGHDT, CDR2 YNNKEL (reference sequence). The CDR3 nucleotides are TGTGCCAGCAGTCTGACTAGCGGGGCTCCCGATGAGCAGTTCTTC. It specifies CASSLTSGAPDEQFF.

The chain links TRBV29-1 to TRBJ2-7, with D possibly TRBD2 on 6 matching bases. The CDR3 has 11 amino acids. Trimming left V 4 bases short and J 6 bases short, with 10 bases between. Germline CDR1 reads SQVTM; CDR2 reads ANQGSEA. The CDR3 protein is CSVARGTEQYF. The CDR3 DNA sequence: TGCAGCGTTGCCCGCGGGACCGAGCAGTACTTC.

The chain carries TRBV7-9 and TRBJ1-2; 7 bases match TRBD1. Germline V gene data show CDR1 as SEHNR and CDR2 as FQNEAQ (reference sequence). CDR3 length: 14 residues. Trimming cost V 5 bases and J 2 bases; bases outside gene matches: 5. The CDR3 DNA sequence: TGTGCCAGCAGCAACCTGACAGGGAACTATGGCTACACCTTC. This sequence encodes CASSNLTGNYGYTF.

This sequence joins TRBV27 and TRBJ2-7, with D unclear. Trimming removed 2 bases at V and 5 bases at J, with 10 bases between. The CDR3 runs to 13 residues. CDR1 is MNHEY and CDR2 is SMNVEV in the germline V gene (reference sequence). The CDR3 DNA is TGTGCCAGCAGTTTAAGCCCTACCCACGAGCAGTACTTC. Residues: CASSLSPTHEQYF.

This clonotype appeared a single time. The gene calls are TRBV7-9 and TRBJ1-1; possibly TRBD1 for D (5 bases). This CDR3 is built from 15 residues. The V end was cut by 5 bases, the J end by 4 bases, with 17 bases between. Germline-derived CDR1 and CDR2 are SEHNR and FQNEAQ (reference sequence). The CDR3 loop reads CASSPIRGGGTEAFF. The CDR3 DNA follows: TGTGCCAGCAGCCCCATACGGGGGGGAGGCACTGAAGCTTTCTTT.

The J gene is TRBJ2-7, the V gene TRBV7-9; D may be TRBD1 (6 bases). Trimming removed 1 base at V and 7 bases at J, with 14 bases between. The germline V gene has CDR1 SEHNR and CDR2 FQNEAQ (reference sequence). The CDR3 extends over 14 amino acids. CDR3 coding DNA: TGTGCCAGCAGCTTAGTTGGGGGCTGGGGGGAGCAGTACTTC. This encodes CASSLVGGWGEQYF.

The chain couples TRBV4-1 to TRBJ2-4, with D possibly TRBD2 on 6 matching bases. CDR3 size: 16 residues. Germline-derived CDR1 and CDR2 are MGHRA and YSYEKL. With 0 bases removed from V and 11 bases from J, the gap between germline ends came to 20 bases. CDR3 DNA sequence: TGCGCCAGCAGCCAAGATCTCGGGGGAGGTTATGGTGTTCAGTACTTC. Translated, it gives CASSQDLGGGYGVQYF.

The chain carries TRBV25-1 and TRBJ2-2; unclear D gene. The CDR3 is 12 amino acids. V was clipped by 5 bases and J by 6 bases, with 7 bases between them. CDR1 is MGHDK and CDR2 is SYGVNS in the germline V gene. The CDR3 DNA sequence: TGTGCCAGCAGTCCTTCCCCCGGGGAGCTGTTTTTT. It translates to CASSPSPGELFF.

This clonotype appeared once. The chain uses TRBV6-2 or TRBV6-3 and TRBJ1-5; D may be TRBD1 (6 bases). The CDR3 has 17 amino acids. V lost 2 bases, J lost 3 bases, and 17 bases lay in between. Germline lookup yields CDR1 MNHEY and CDR2 SVGEGT. CDR3: CASSYIPQGMDNQPQHF. CDR3 coding DNA: TGTGCCAGCAGTTACATCCCCCAGGGGATGGACAATCAGCCCCAGCATTTT.

This chain links TRBV6-4 with TRBJ2-7; D is unclear. CDR1 is MRHNA, CDR2 SNTAGT, per germline. The CDR3 loop spans 12 amino acids. V was shortened by 2 bases and J by 6 bases, with 8 bases between the two germline ends. The CDR3 DNA reads as TGTGCCAGCAGTGACGGCCTGGGCGAGCAGTACTTC. It is translated as CASSDGLGEQYF.

The V gene is TRBV7-9, the J gene TRBJ1-1, with 8 bases matching TRBD1. CDR1 and CDR2 (germline): SEHNR, FQNEAQ (reference sequence). The length of the CDR3 is 15 residues. The V and J ends lost 4 bases and 1 base, in that order; junction bases with no gene match: 5. The CDR3 spells CASSWLGQENTEAFF. The CDR3 DNA reads TGTGCCAGCAGCTGGCTGGGACAGGAGAACACTGAAGCTTTCTTT.

Written as DNA, the CDR3 is TGTGCCAGCGGCCGGGCGAATTCACCCCTCCACTTT. This codes for CASGRANSPLHF. This chain links TRBV27 with TRBJ1-6, with D uncertain. The germline gives CDR1 MNHEY, CDR2 SMNVEV (reference sequence). The CDR3 is 12 amino acids. The ends were cut back, 8 bases at V and 7 bases at J, with 9 bases in the middle.

V gene TRBV18 combines with J gene TRBJ2-3; 12 bases align to TRBD1. After removal of 0 bases from V and 4 bases from J, the junction contained 5 bases not matched to a gene. The germline CDR1 and CDR2 sequences are KGHSH and LQKENI. This CDR3 region has 17 residues. The CDR3 spells CASSPPGTGGLADTQYF. For the CDR3, the DNA is TGTGCCAGCTCACCACCCGGGACAGGGGGCCTGGCAGATACGCAGTATTTT.

The CDR3 DNA reads TGTGCCAGCAGTCCACTCTACAATGAGCAGTTCTTC. Translation: CASSPLYNEQFF. The chain couples TRBV12-3 or TRBV12-4 to TRBJ2-1; D gene ambiguous. The length of the CDR3 is 12 residues. Trimming cost V 5 bases and J 3 bases, with 5 bases left between them.

The chain has TRBV20-1 and TRBJ1-2; possible D gene TRBD1, 6 bases. Trimming left V 6 bases short and J 1 base short, with 15 bases between. CDR1 is DFQATT, CDR2 SNEGSKA, per germline (reference sequence). The CDR3 has 14 amino acids. The CDR3 sequence is CSAKGEGDNYGYTF. CDR3 DNA: TGCAGTGCAAAGGGAGAGGGGGATAACTATGGCTACACCTTC.

The J gene is TRBJ1-5, the V gene TRBV5-6; D is perhaps TRBD1 (6 bases). The CDR3 length is 14 residues. The germline V gene has CDR1 SGHDT and CDR2 YYEEEE. Trimming took off 4 bases at V and 3 bases at J, with 11 bases between the two ends. CDR3 protein: CASSTWTDNQPQHF. The CDR3 coding sequence is TGTGCCAGCAGCACCTGGACAGACAATCAGCCCCAGCATTTT.

This sequence joins TRBV30 and TRBJ1-5; D gene unclear. Trimming left V 2 bases short and J 4 bases short, with 12 bases between. This CDR3 has 14 residues. Per germline, CDR1 GTSNPN and CDR2 SVGIG (reference sequence). CDR3 DNA: TGTGCCTGGAGTCCCGGACTAGTTAATCAGCCCCAGCATTTT. It translates to CAWSPGLVNQPQHF.

The V gene is TRBV25-1, the J gene TRBJ1-2; D unclear. The CDR3 is 13 residues long. Germline CDR1 and CDR2: MGHDK and SYGVNS. Deletions cut 4 bases from V and 2 bases from J, with 8 bases between. CDR3 in DNA: TGTGCCAGCAGTGGCACAATAAACTATGGCTACACCTTC. It specifies CASSGTINYGYTF.